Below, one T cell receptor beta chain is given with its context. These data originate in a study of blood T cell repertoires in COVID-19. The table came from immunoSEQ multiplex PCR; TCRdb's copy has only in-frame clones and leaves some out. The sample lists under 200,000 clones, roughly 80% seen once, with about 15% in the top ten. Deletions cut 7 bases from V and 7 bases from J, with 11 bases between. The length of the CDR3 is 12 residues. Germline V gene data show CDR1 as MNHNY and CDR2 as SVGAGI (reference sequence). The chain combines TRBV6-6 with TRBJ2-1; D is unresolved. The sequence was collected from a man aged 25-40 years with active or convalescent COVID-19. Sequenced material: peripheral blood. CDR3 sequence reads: CASTATRNEQFF. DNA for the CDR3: TGTGCCAGCACGGCGACCAGGAATGAGCAGTTCTTC.